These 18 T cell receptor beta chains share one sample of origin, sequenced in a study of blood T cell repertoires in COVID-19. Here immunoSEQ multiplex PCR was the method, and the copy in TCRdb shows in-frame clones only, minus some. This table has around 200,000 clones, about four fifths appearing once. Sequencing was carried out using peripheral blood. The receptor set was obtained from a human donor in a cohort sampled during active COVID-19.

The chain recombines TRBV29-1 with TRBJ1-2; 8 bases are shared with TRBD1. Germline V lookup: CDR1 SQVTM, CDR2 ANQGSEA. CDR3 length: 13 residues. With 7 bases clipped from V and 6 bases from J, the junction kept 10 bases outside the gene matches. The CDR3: CSALGQGPHGYTF. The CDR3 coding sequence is TGCAGCGCTCTCGGACAGGGTCCTCATGGCTACACCTTC.

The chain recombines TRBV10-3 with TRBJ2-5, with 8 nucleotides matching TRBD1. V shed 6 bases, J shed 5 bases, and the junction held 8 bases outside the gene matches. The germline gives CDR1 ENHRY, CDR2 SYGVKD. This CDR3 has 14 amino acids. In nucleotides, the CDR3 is TGTGCCATCAGGTCGGACAGGGAACAGGAGACCCAGTACTTC. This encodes CAIRSDREQETQYF.

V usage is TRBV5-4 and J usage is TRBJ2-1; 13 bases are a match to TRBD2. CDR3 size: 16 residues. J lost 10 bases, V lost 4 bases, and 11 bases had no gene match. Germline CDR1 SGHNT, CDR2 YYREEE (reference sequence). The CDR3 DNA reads TGTGCCAGCAGCATTGGGACTAGCGGGGCCCCCAGGGAGCAGTTCTTC. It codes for CASSIGTSGAPREQFF.

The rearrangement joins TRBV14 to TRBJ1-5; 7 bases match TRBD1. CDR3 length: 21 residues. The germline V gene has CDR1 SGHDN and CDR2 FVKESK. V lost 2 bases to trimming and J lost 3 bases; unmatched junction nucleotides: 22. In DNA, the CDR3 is TGTGCCAGCAGCCAAATTCCCCCCCGACAGGGCTTACCTTTGTCCAATCAGCCCCAGCATTTT. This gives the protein CASSQIPPRQGLPLSNQPQHF.

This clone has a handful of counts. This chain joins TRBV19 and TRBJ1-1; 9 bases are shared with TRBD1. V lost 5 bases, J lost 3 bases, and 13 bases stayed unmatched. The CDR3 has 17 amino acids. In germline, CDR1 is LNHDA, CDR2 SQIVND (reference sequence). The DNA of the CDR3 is TGTGCCAGTAGTTGGGACAGGGAAGGTTATTTGGACACTGAAGCTTTCTTT. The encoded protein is CASSWDREGYLDTEAFF.

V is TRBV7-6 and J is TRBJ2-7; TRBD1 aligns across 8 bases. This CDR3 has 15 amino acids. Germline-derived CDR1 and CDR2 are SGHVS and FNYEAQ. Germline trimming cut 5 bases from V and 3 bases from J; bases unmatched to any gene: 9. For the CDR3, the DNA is TGTGCCAGCAGCGCCCAGGAGACAGGGGACTACGAGCAGTACTTC. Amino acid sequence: CASSAQETGDYEQYF.

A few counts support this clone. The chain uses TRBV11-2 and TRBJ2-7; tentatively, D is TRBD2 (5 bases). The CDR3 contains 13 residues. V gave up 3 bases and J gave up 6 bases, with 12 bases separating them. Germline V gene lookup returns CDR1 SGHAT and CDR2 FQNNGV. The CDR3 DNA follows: TGTGCCAGCAGCTTGGACCCCCGGGGCGAGCAGTACTTC. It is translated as CASSLDPRGEQYF.

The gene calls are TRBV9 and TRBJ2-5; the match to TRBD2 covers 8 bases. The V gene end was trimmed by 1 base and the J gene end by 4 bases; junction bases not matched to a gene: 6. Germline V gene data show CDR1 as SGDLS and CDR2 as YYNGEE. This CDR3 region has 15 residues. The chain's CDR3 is CASSVSRGGGETQYF. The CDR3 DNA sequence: TGTGCCAGCAGCGTAAGCCGGGGGGGCGGAGAGACCCAGTACTTC. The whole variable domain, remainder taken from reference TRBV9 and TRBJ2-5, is DSGVTQTPKHLITATGQRVTLRCSPRSGDLSVYWYQQSLDQGLQFLIQYYNGEERAKGNILERFSAQQFPDLHSELNLSSLELGDSALYFCASSVSRGGGETQYFGPGTRLLVL.

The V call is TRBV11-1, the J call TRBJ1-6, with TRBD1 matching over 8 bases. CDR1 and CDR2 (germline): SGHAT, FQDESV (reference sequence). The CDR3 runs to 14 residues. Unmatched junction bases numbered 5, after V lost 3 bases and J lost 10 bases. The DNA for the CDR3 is TGTGCCAGCAGCTTCGACAGGGGAGGCTCACCCCTCCACTTT. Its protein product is CASSFDRGGSPLHF.

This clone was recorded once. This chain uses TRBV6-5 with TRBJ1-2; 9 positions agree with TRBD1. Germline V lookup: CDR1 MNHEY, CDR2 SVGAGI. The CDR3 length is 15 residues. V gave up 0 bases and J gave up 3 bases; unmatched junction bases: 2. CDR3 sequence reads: CASSYSWTGDYGYTF. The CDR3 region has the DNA TGTGCCAGCAGTTACTCGTGGACAGGGGACTATGGCTACACCTTC.

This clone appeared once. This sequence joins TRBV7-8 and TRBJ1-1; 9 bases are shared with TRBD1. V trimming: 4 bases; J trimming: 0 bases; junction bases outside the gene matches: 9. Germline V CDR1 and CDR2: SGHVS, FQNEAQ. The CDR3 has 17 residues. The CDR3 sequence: CASSSGTGYRVNTEAFF. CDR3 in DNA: TGTGCCAGCAGCTCCGGGACAGGGTATCGCGTGAACACTGAAGCTTTCTTT.

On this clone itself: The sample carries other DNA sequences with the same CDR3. The CDR3 is CASSRGHDEQYF. The CDR3, as DNA: TGTGCCAGCAGCCGGGGACATGACGAGCAGTACTTC. This chain connects TRBV6-5 to TRBJ2-7, with D possibly TRBD1 on 6 matching bases. The CDR3 sequence is 12 residues long. V gave up 6 bases and J gave up 5 bases, with 11 bases separating them. CDR1 and CDR2 (germline): MNHEY, SVGAGI.

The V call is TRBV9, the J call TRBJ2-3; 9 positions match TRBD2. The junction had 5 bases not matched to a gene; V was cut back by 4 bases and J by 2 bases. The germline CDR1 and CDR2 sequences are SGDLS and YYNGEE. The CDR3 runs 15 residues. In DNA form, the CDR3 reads TGTGCCAGCAGCCTAAGCGGGGGGTACACAGATACGCAGTATTTT. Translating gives CASSLSGGYTDTQYF.

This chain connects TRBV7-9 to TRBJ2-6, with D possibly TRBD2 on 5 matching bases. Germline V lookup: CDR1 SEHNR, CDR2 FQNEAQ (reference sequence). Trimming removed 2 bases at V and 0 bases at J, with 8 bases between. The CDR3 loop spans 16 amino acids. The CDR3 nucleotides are TGTGCCAGCAGCTTACCACGGGGCTCTGGGGCCAACGTCCTGACTTTC. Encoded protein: CASSLPRGSGANVLTF.

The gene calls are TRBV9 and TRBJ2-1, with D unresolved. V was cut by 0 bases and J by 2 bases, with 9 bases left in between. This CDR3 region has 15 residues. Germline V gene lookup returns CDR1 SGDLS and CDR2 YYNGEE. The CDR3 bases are TGTGCCAGCAGCGTAGCTCGCGACACCTACAATGAGCAGTTCTTC. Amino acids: CASSVARDTYNEQFF.

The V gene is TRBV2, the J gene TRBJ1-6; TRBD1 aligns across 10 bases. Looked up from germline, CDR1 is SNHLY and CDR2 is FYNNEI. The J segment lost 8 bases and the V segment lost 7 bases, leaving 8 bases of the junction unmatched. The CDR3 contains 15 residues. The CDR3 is CASMPGQGPYSPLHF. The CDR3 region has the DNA TGTGCCAGCATGCCGGGACAGGGGCCTTATTCACCCCTCCACTTT.

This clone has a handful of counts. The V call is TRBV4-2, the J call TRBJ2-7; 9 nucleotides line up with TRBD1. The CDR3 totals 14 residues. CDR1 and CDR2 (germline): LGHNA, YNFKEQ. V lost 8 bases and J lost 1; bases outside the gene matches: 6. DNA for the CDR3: TGTGCCAGCGGGGACAGGGCCCATTCCTACGAGCAGTACTTC. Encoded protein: CASGDRAHSYEQYF.

The CDR3 DNA follows: TGTGCCAGCAGTTTTTCCGCCGGGAATTCACCCCTCCACTTT. Amino acids: CASSFSAGNSPLHF. The chain couples TRBV27 to TRBJ1-6; D remains unclear. The germline CDR1 and CDR2 sequences are MNHEY and SMNVEV (reference sequence). There are 14 residues in the CDR3. The V end lost 3 bases, the J end lost 7 bases, and 10 bases lay between the germline ends.